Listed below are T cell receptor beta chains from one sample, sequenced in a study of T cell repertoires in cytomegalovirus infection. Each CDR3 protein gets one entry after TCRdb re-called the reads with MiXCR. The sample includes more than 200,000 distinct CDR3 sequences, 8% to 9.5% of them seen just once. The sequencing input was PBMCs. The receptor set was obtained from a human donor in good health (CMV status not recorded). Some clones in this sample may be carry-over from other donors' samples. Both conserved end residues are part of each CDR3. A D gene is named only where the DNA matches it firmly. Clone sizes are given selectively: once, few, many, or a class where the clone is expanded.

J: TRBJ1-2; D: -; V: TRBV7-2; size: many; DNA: TGTGCCAGCAGCTTAGGGGCTGGAGACGGCTACACCTTC; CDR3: CASSLGAGDGYTF
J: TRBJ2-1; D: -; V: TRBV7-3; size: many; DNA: TGTGCCAGCAGCTTCGGCGGCAACAATGAGCAGTTCTTC; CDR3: CASSFGGNNEQFF
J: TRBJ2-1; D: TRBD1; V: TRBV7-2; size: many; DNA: TGTGCCAGCAGCCACAGGGACAGTAAAGCGTACAATGAGCAGTTCTTC; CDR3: CASSHRDSKAYNEQFF
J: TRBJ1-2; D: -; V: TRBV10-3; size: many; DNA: TGTGCCATCAGTGAGTCGTACCAACGACACAGACCTAACTATGGCTACACCTTC; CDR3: CAISESYQRHRPNYGYTF
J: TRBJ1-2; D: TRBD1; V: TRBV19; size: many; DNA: TGTGCCAGTACCCTTTCTGGGACAGGGGGCTATGGCTACACCTTC; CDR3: CASTLSGTGGYGYTF
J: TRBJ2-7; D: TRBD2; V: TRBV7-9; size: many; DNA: TGTGCCAGCAGCTTAGAAGCGGGAGGTTCCGAGCAGTACTTC; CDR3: CASSLEAGGSEQYF
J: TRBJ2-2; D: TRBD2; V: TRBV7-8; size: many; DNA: TGTGCCAGCAGCTTAGTACTAGCGGGGGCCACGAATCGGAACACCGGGGAGCTGTTTTTT; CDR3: CASSLVLAGATNRNTGELFF
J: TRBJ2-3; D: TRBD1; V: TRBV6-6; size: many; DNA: TGTGCCAGCAGTCAAGGACAGGCCACAGATACGCAGTATTTT; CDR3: CASSQGQATDTQYF
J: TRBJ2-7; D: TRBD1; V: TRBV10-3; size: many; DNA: TGTGCCATCAGTGAAACGGGACAGGACTACGAGCAGTACTTC; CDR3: CAISETGQDYEQYF
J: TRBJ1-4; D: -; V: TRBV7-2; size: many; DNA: TGTGCCAGCAGCTTAGGAGGGGTGGTGGAAAAACTGTTTTTT; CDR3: CASSLGGVVEKLFF
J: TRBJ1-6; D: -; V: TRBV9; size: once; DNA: TGTGCCAGCAATGCAGGAAATAATTCACCCCTCCACTTT; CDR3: CASNAGNNSPLHF
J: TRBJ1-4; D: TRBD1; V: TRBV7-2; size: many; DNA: TGTGCCAGCAGCGCAATGGGCAGGGGGAATGAAAAACTGTTTTTT; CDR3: CASSAMGRGNEKLFF
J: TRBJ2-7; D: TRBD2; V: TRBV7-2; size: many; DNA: TGTGCCAGCAGGCCGGGGGGGACTAGCGGGCCCGAGCAGTACTTC; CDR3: CASRPGGTSGPEQYF
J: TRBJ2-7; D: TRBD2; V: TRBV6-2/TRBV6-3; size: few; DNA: TGTGCCAGCAGCCACGGGCAGCGGGGGCCGACGAGGGACGAGCAGTACTTC; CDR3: CASSHGQRGPTRDEQYF
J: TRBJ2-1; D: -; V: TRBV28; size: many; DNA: TGTGCCGCCAGCCCCGGGACGGAACGTCATGAGCAGTTCTTC; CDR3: CAASPGTERHEQFF
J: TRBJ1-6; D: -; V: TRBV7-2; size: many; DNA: TGTGCCAGCAGCTTACTTGGGGGGGCACCCACTTCACCCCTCCACTTT; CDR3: CASSLLGGAPTSPLHF
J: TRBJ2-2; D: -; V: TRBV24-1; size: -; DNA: TGTGCCACCAGTGCCCGGGACGGAGACACCGGGGAGCTGTTTTTT; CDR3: CATSARDGDTGELFF
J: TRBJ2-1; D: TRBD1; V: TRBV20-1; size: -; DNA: TGCAGTGCTAGAGCCCCCGAACAGGGGATCTACAATGAGCAGTTCTTC; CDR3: CSARAPEQGIYNEQFF
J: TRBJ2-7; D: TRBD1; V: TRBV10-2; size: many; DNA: TGCGCCAGCAGCCTGACAGGGACAGGAGCGTACGAGCAGTACTTC; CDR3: CASSLTGTGAYEQYF
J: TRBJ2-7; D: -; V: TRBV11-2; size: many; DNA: TGTGCCAGCAGCTCCGGACCTTCGGGGCAGTACTTC; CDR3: CASSSGPSGQYF
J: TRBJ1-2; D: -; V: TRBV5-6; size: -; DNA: TGTGCCAGCAGCTTGGACCGACGGGCTAACTATGGCTACACCTTC; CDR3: CASSLDRRANYGYTF
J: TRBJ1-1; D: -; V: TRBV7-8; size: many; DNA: TGTGCCAGCAGCTTAGCGGGAATCCCCACTGAAGCTTTCTTT; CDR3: CASSLAGIPTEAFF
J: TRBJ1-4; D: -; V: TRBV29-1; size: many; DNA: TGCAGCGTCACCACCGACAGGCCAACTGAAAAACTGTTTTTT; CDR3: CSVTTDRPTEKLFF
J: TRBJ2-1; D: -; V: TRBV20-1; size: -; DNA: TGCAGTGCCTTGACTAGTGAGGAATTCTACAATGAGCAGTTCTTC; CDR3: CSALTSEEFYNEQFF
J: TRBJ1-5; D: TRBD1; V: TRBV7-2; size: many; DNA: TGTGCCAGCAGCTTAGTCGGACAGGGTTTGGGAAATCAGCCCCAGCATTTT; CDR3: CASSLVGQGLGNQPQHF
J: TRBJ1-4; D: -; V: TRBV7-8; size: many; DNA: TGTGCCAGCAGCCCCCGCGTGACAGAGAATGAAAAACTGTTTTTT; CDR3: CASSPRVTENEKLFF
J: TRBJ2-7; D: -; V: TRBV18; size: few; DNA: TGTGCCAGCTCACCAGGGGCCAACTACGAGCAGTACTTC; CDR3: CASSPGANYEQYF
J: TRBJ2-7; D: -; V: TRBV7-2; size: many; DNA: TGTGCCAGCAGAGCCCCAGGGTCTACCTACGAGCAGTACTTC; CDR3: CASRAPGSTYEQYF
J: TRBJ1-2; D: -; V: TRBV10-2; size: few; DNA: TGCGCCAGCAGTGAGGGCCCAGGGGACTATGGCTACACCTTC; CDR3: CASSEGPGDYGYTF
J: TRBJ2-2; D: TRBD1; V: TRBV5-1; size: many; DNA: TGCGCCAGCACCGACAGGGTTTCGGACGGGGAGCTGTTTTTT; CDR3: CASTDRVSDGELFF
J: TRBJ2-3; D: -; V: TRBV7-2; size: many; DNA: TGTGCCAGCAGCTTAGGATCAGGACTAACAGATACGCAGTATTTT; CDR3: CASSLGSGLTDTQYF
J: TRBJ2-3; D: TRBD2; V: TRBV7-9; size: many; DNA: TGTGCCAGCAGCCGGGGACTAGCGGGAGAGTTTGTTCCAGATACGCAGTATTTT; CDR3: CASSRGLAGEFVPDTQYF
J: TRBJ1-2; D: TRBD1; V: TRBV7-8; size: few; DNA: TGTGCCAGCAGCATACGACAGGGGCAAGATGGCTACACCTTC; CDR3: CASSIRQGQDGYTF
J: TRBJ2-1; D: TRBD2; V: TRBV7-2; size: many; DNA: TGTGCCAGCAGCTTAAATCTAGCGGGGGGAGGGAATGAGCAGTTCTTC; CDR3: CASSLNLAGGGNEQFF
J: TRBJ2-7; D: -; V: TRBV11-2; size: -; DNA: TGTGCCAGCAGCTTAGGGGTGCAGGGCCCTTTGTACGAGCAGTACTTC; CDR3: CASSLGVQGPLYEQYF
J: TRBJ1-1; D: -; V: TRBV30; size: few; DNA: TGTGCCTGGGCGGCACACAGTGAAGCTTTCTTT; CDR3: CAWAAHSEAFF
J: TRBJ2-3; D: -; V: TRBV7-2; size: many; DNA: TGTGCCAGCAGCTTCCAACTCAGGGACACAGATACGCAGTATTTT; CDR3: CASSFQLRDTDTQYF
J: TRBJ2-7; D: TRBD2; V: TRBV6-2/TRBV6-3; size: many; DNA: TGTGCCAGCAGTTCCCGACTAGCGGGAACCCCCTCCTACGAGCAGTACTTC; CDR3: CASSSRLAGTPSYEQYF
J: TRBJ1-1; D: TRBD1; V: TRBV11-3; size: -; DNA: TGTGCCAGCAGCTTAGATTGGGGACAGGGCGGCACTGAAGCTTTCTTT; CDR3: CASSLDWGQGGTEAFF
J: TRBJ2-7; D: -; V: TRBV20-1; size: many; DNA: TGCAGTGCTAGTCAGGAGGGGGCGGGCCCTTCCTACGAGCAGTACTTC; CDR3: CSASQEGAGPSYEQYF